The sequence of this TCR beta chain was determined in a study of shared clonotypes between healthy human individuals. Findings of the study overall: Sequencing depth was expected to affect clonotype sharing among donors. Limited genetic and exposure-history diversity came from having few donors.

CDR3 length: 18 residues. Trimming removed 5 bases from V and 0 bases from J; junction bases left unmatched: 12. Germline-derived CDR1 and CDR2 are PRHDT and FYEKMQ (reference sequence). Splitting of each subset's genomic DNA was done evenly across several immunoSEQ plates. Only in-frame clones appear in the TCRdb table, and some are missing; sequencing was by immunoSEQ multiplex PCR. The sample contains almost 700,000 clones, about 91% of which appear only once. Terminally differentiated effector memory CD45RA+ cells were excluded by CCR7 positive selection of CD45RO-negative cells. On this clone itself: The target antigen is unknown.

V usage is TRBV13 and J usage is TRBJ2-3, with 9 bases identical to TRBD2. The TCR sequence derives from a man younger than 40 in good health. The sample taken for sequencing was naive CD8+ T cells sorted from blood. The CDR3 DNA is TGTGCCAGCAGCGAGGGGACTAGCTTGCAAGTGAGCACAGATACGCAGTATTTT. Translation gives CASSEGTSLQVSTDTQYF.